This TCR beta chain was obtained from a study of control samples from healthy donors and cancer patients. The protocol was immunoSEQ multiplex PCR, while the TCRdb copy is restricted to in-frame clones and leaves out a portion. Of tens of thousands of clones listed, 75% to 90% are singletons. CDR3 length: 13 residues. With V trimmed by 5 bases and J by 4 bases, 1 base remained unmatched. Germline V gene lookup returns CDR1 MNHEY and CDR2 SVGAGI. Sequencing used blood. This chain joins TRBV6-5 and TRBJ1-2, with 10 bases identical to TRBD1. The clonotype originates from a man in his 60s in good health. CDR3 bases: TGTGCCAGCAGTCGGGACAGGGGCTATGGCTACACCTTC. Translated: CASSRDRGYGYTF.